This TCR beta chain comes out of a study of blood T cell repertoires in COVID-19. Study summary: Donors in Cohort 3 who had recovered were those with two negative PCRs, healthcare professional clearance, or resolution of their symptoms. Specimens from acute and convalescent COVID-19 originated in the United States, Italy and Spain.

Repertoires were generated with immunoSEQ multiplex PCR, while TCRdb's copy carries only in-frame clones and drops some. The sample contains 150,000 to 200,000 clones, 79% of which appear only once. CDR1 is SGHNT, CDR2 YENEEA, per germline. The CDR3 runs to 16 residues. V lost 5 bases, J lost 2 bases, and 16 bases lay in between. Enrolled through a virtual design, the participants were between roughly 18 and 89 years of age and came from some 25 US areas. Clinical history reported by participants formed the basis on which cohorts were assigned. The chain has TRBV11-3 and TRBJ2-1, with D unresolved. The sample was PBMCs or T cells enriched from blood (not recorded which). The sequence derives from a woman between 65 and 79 years old in a cohort exposed to, infected with or recovered from COVID-19 (not recorded which). The CDR3 protein is CASSQRGTDAYNEQFF. DNA of the CDR3: TGTGCCAGCAGCCAACGCGGCACCGATGCCTACAATGAGCAGTTCTTC.